The present TCR beta chain was sequenced within a study of shared clonotypes between healthy human individuals. Points from the study as a whole: A small donor pool kept down the genetic and exposure-history diversity that was represented.

Turning to this clone: Antigen specificity is unknown.

Authors' methods: Filtering was not the same, since immunoSEQ gave junction-only sequences without quality scores. Sequenced by immunoSEQ multiplex PCR; TCRdb stores in-frame clones only, minus some. V and J calls and clone size follow that table, whereas D and trimming were derived from the DNA. This sample has some 2,100,000 clones, with 90% to 95% found just once. CD45RO-negative CD8 cells positively selected for CCR7 made up the naive population, which excluded terminally differentiated effector memory CD45RA+ cells. Germline V gene lookup returns CDR1 MDHEN and CDR2 SYDVKM. V dropped 8 bases and J dropped 6 bases, with 19 bases sitting between them. This CDR3 is built from 14 residues.

The clonotype originates from a man between 18 and 35 years old in good health. Some clones in this sample may be carry-over from other donors' samples. The rearrangement links TRBV28 to TRBJ1-2; D not resolved. The sample consisted of naive CD8+ T cells from PBMCs. The CDR3 sequence is CASALRPLMDGYTF. In DNA, the CDR3 is TGTGCCAGCGCACTCCGACCCTTAATGGATGGCTACACCTTC.